This T cell receptor (beta chain) was documented in a study of cytomegalovirus exposure and HLA in healthy donors. In the study overall: A data release that came early held 80 million to 95 million unique TCRs from HLA-typed donors. Points from the study as a whole: What a later analysis showed was that several of the most significant clusters appeared linked to common viral pathogens. About 87% or about 30% of the time was how often most TCR beta V segments were productive, according to an earlier analysis.

A multiplex PCR was run with 60 Vbeta primers and 13 Jbeta primers. Some clones are missing from TCRdb's copy, which holds only in-frame ones; the method was immunoSEQ multiplex PCR. The sample holds approximately 170,000 clones; around 75% are singletons and the top ten take around 4.6%. J was trimmed by 5 bases and V by 5 bases; bases with no gene match: 4. CDR1 is SQVTM, CDR2 ANQGSEA, per germline. There are 13 residues in the CDR3. As regards this clone: Its matching antigen is unknown.

V is TRBV29-1 and J is TRBJ1-4; 8 positions agree with TRBD1. The source is a male donor in good health and CMV-seronegative. Sequenced: PBMCs. As DNA, the CDR3 is TGCAGCGTTTGGACAGGGAAGAATGAAAAACTGTTTTTT. This translates into CSVWTGKNEKLFF.